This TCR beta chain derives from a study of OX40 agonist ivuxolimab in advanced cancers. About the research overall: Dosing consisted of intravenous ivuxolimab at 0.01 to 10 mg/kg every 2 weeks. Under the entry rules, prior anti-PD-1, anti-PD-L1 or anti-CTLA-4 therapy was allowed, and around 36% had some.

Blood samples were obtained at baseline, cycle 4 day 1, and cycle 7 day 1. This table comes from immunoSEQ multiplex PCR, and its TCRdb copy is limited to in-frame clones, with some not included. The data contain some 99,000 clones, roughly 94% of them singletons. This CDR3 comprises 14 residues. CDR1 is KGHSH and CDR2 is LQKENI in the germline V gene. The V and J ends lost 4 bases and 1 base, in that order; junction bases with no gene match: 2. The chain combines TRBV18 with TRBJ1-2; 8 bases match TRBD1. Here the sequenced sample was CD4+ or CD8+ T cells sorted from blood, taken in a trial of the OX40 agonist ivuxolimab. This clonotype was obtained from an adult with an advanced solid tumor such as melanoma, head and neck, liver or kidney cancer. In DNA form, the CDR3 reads TGTGCCAGCTCACGGACAGGGATTAACTATGGCTACACCTTC. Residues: CASSRTGINYGYTF.